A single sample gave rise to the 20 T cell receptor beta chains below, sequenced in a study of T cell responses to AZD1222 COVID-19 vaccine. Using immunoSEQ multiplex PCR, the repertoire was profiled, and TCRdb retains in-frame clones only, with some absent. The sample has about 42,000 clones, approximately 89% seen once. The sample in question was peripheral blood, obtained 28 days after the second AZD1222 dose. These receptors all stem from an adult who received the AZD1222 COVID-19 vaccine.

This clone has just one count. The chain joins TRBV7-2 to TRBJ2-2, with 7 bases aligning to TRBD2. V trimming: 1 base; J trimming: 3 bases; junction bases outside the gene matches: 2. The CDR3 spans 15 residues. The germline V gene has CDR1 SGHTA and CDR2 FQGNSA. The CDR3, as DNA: TGTGCCAGCAGCTTAGGGCGGGAGTACACCGGGGAGCTGTTTTTT. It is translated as CASSLGREYTGELFF. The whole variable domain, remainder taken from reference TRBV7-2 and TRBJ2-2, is GAGVSQSPSNKVTEKGKDVELRCDPISGHTALYWYRQSLGQGLEFLIYFQGNSAPDKSGLPSDRFSAERTGGSVSTLTIQRTQQEDSAVYLCASSLGREYTGELFFGEGSRLTVL.

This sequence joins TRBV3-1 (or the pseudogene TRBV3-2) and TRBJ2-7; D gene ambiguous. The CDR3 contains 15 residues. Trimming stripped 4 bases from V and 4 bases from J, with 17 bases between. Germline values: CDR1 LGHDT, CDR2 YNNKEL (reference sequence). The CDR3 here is CASSPQFFGLYEQYF. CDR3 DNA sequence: TGTGCCAGCAGCCCCCAATTCTTCGGGTTATACGAGCAGTACTTC.

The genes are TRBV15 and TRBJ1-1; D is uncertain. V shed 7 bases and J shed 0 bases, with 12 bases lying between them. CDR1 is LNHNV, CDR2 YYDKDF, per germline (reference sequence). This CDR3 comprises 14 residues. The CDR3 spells CATTPERVNTEAFF. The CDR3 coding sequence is TGTGCCACCACTCCGGAAAGGGTGAACACTGAAGCTTTCTTT.

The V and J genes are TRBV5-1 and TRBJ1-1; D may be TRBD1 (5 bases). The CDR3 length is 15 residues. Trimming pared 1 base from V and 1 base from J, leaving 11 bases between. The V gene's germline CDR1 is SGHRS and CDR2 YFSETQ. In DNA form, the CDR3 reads TGCGCCAGCAGCTTGTCGGGGGAAAGGAACACTGAAGCTTTCTTT. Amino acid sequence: CASSLSGERNTEAFF.

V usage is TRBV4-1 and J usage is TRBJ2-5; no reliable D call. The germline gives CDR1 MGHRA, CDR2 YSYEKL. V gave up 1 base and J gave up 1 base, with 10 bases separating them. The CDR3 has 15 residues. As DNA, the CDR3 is TGCGCCAGCAGCCAAGGGATGGCGGTCCAAGAGACCCAGTACTTC. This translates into CASSQGMAVQETQYF.

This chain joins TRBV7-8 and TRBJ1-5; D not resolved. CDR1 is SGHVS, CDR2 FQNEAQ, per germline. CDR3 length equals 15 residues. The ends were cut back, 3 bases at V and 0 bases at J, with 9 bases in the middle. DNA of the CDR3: TGTGCCAGCAGCTTGAACAGTTATAGCAATCAGCCCCAGCATTTT. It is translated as CASSLNSYSNQPQHF.

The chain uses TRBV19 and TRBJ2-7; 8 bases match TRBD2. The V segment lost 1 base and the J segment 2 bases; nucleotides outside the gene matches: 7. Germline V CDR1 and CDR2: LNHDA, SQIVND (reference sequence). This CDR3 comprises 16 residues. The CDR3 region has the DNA TGTGCCAGTAGTATAGTGAGCGCAGCGGGAGCCTACGAGCAGTACTTC. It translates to CASSIVSAAGAYEQYF.

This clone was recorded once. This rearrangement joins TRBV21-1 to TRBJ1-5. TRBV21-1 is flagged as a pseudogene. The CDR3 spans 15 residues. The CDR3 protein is CASSKDTEGCQPQHF. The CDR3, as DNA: TGTGCCAGCAGCAAGGACACGGAGGGGTGTCAGCCCCAGCATTTT.

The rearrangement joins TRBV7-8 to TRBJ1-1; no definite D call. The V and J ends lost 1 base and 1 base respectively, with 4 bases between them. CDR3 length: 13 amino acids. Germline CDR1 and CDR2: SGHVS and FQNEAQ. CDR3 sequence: CASSLDRNTEAFF. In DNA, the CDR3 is TGTGCCAGCAGCTTAGATCGGAACACTGAAGCTTTCTTT.

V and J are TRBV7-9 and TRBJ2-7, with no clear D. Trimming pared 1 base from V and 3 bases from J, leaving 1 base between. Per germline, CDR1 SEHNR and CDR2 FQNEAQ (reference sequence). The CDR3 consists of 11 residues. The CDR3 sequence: CASSLDYEQYF. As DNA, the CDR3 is TGTGCCAGCAGCTTAGACTACGAGCAGTACTTC.

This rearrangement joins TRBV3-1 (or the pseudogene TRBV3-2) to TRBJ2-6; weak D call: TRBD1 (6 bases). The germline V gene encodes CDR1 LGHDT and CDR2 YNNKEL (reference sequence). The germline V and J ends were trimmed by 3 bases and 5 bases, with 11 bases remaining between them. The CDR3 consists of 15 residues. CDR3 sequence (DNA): TGTGCCAGCAGCCATGCCGGGACACGGGCCAACGTCCTGACTTTC. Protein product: CASSHAGTRANVLTF.

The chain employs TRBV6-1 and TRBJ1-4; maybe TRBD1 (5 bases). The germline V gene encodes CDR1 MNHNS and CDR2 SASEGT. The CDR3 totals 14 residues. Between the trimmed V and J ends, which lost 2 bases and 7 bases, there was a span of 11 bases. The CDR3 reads CASSELRESEKLFF. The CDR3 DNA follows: TGTGCCAGCAGTGAACTCAGGGAGAGTGAAAAACTGTTTTTT.

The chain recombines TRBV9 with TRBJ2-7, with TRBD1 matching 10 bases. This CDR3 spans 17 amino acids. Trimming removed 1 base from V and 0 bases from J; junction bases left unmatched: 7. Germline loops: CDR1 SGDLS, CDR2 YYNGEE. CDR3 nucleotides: TGTGCCAGCAGCGTATCCGGGACAGGGGCGAGCTCCTACGAGCAGTACTTC. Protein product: CASSVSGTGASSYEQYF.

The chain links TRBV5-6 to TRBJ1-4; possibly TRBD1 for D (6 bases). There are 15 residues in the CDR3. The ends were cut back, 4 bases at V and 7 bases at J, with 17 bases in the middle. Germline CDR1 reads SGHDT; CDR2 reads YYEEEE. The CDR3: CASSTIGRGAEKLFF. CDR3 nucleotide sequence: TGTGCCAGCAGCACCATCGGGAGGGGGGCTGAAAAACTGTTTTTT.

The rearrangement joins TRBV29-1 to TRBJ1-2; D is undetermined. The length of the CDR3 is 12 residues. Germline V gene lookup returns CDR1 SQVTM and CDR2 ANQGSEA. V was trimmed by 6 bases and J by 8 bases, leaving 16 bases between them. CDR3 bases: TGCAGCGTCGGTCTTTCTGGGAAAGGCTACACCTTC. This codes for CSVGLSGKGYTF.

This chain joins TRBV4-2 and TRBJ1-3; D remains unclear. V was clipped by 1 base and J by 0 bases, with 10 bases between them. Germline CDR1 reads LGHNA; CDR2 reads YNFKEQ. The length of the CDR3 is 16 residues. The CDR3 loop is CASSQGSTLSGNTIYF. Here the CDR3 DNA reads TGTGCCAGCAGCCAAGGGTCCACGCTCTCTGGAAACACCATATATTTT.

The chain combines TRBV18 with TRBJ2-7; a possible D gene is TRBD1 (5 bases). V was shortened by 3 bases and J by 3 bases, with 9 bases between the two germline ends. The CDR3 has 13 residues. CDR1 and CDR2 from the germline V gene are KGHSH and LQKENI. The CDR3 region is CASSPGQNYEQYF. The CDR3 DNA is TGTGCCAGCTCACCGGGGCAGAACTACGAGCAGTACTTC.

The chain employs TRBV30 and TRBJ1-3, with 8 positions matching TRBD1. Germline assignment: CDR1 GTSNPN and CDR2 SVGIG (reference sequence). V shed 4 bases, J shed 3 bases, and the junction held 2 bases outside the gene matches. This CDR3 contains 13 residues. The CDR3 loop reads CAWNRGDGNTIYF. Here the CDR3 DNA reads TGTGCCTGGAACAGGGGGGATGGAAACACCATATATTTT.

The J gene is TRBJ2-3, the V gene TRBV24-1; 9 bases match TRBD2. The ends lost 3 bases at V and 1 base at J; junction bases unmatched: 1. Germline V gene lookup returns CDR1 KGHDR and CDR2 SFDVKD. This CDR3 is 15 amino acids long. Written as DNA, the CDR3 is TGTGCCACCAGTGATCGGACTAGCGGCACAGATACGCAGTATTTT. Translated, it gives CATSDRTSGTDTQYF.

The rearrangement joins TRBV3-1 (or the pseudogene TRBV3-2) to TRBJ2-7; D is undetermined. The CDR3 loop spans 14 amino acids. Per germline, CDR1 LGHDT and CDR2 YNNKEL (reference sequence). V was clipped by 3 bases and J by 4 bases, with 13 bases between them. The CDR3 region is CASSHSELTYEQYF. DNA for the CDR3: TGTGCCAGCAGCCATAGTGAACTGACATACGAGCAGTACTTC.